This entry features one T cell receptor beta chain sequence. This sample was taken from a study of control samples from healthy donors and cancer patients. After removal of 8 bases from V and 7 bases from J, the junction contained 13 bases not matched to a gene. This CDR3 comprises 14 residues. In germline, CDR1 is GTSNPN, CDR2 SVGIG (reference sequence). The assay was immunoSEQ multiplex PCR, and TCRdb's table has in-frame clones only and misses some. This sample yields 100,000 to 150,000 clones, of which about nine tenths are seen a single time; around 8.7% belongs to the top ten. Material for sequencing was blood. The sequence came from a man between 35 and 55 years old in good health. V usage is TRBV30 and J usage is TRBJ1-4, with TRBD1 matching 7 bases. The CDR3 nucleotides are TGTGCCCACCCTATGGCAGGGGGAAGTGAAAAACTGTTTTTT. Residues: CAHPMAGGSEKLFF.